What follows are 30 T cell receptor beta chains derived from one specimen sequenced in a study of regulatory T cells in long-lasting Graves disease. Construction of the TCR beta libraries employed iRepertoire HTBI primers in conjunction with Arm-PCR of CDR3 regions. One entry per CDR3 protein, called by TCRdb with MiXCR from the multiplex PCR reads. The sample includes about 520,000 distinct CDR3 sequences, 12% seen only once; the top ten take around 10%. The time point here: newly diagnosed GD, antithyroid drugs for less than 3 months. PBMC RNA was the source of the TCR library. These data were also reused for a study on T cells in Graves' hyperthyroidism and ophthalmopathy.

The source was peripheral blood mononuclear cells (PBMCs), collected at new diagnosis, from a patient treated with antithyroid drugs. The receptors were sampled from a woman in her twenties or thirties with Graves disease.

Many counts were recorded for this clonotype. The chain is built from TRBV7-9 and TRBJ2-5; D is unclear. The germline V gene has CDR1 SEHNR and CDR2 FQNEAQ (reference sequence). This CDR3 is 12 amino acids long. Trimming stripped 3 bases from V and 0 bases from J, with 2 bases between. The DNA of the CDR3 is TGTGCCAGCAGCTTTGACCAAGAGACCCAGTACTTC. Translation: CASSFDQETQYF. Using reference TRBV7-9 and TRBJ2-5 for the parts outside the CDR3, the full variable domain is DTGVSQNPRHKITKRGQNVTFRCDPISEHNRLYWYRQTLGQGPEFLTYFQNEAQLEKSRLLSDRFSAERPKGSFSTLEIQRTEQGDSAMYLCASSFDQETQYFGPGTRLLVL.

In its sample, this clonotype was seen a few times. The chain combines TRBV5-5 with TRBJ2-4, with a possible D match to TRBD2 (6 bases). Trimming removed 4 bases at V and 1 base at J, with 18 bases between. There are 17 residues in the CDR3. Germline CDR1 and CDR2: SGHKS and YYEKEE (reference sequence). The CDR3 loop is CASSRVSGPRAKNIQYF. Here the CDR3 DNA reads TGTGCCAGCAGCCGCGTTAGCGGCCCTAGGGCCAAAAACATTCAGTACTTC.

The J gene is TRBJ2-3, the V gene TRBV12-3 or TRBV12-4; D is possibly TRBD2 (6 bases). The V end lost 3 bases, the J end lost 6 bases, and 13 bases lay between the germline ends. The CDR3 has 14 residues. CDR3 bases: TGTGCCAGCAGTTTTTATGGAGGGCCGGATACGCAGTATTTT. It yields the protein CASSFYGGPDTQYF.

This clonotype was seen many times. V gene TRBV5-6 combines with J gene TRBJ1-1, with TRBD1 matching 7 bases. Trimming at V came to 5 bases and at J to 3 bases, leaving 7 bases not matched to a gene. Germline loops: CDR1 SGHDT, CDR2 YYEEEE. The CDR3 runs 14 residues. The chain's CDR3 is CASSYMTGHTEAFF. CDR3 in DNA: TGTGCCAGCAGTTATATGACAGGGCACACTGAAGCTTTCTTT.

This clonotype was seen many times. The rearrangement links TRBV18 to TRBJ2-5; 7 bases match TRBD1. Germline-derived CDR1 and CDR2 are KGHSH and LQKENI. J lost 3 bases, V lost 2 bases, and 6 bases had no gene match. The CDR3 runs 15 residues. CDR3 loop: CASSPYRDSKETQYF. The CDR3 DNA sequence: TGTGCCAGCTCACCATACCGGGACAGTAAAGAGACCCAGTACTTC.

There are a few counts of this clonotype. The chain carries TRBV5-6 and TRBJ2-1; D is possibly TRBD2 (6 bases). V shed 0 bases and J shed 9 bases, with 13 bases lying between them. This CDR3 has 14 amino acids. CDR1 and CDR2 from the germline V gene are SGHDT and YYEEEE. The CDR3 DNA sequence: TGTGCCAGCAGCTTGGTTGGACGGGAGAGTGAGCAGTTCTTC. Residues: CASSLVGRESEQFF.

In this sample, this clonotype turned up many times. V is TRBV6-5 and J is TRBJ2-7; D call uncertain. There are 15 residues in the CDR3. Per germline, CDR1 MNHEY and CDR2 SVGAGI. V was shortened by 2 bases and J by 2 bases, with 13 bases between the two germline ends. CDR3 loop: CASSYERLVTYEQYF. CDR3 nucleotide sequence: TGTGCCAGCAGTTACGAGCGCCTAGTCACCTACGAGCAGTACTTC.

This clonotype was counted only a few times. This rearrangement joins TRBV5-1 to TRBJ2-7; D possibly matches TRBD1 or TRBD2 (5 bases each). CDR1 and CDR2 (germline): SGHRS, YFSETQ. The V gene lost 0 bases and the J gene lost 5 bases, with 9 bases spanning the gap. The CDR3 extends over 13 amino acids. CDR3: CASSLEGTNEQYF. For the CDR3, the DNA is TGCGCCAGCAGCTTGGAGGGGACGAACGAGCAGTACTTC.

This clonotype has a count of ten or more. This rearrangement joins TRBV6-6 to TRBJ1-2; TRBD1 is a possible D gene (5 bases). This CDR3 has 14 amino acids. Trimming pared 0 bases from V and 8 bases from J, leaving 13 bases between. Per germline, CDR1 MNHNY and CDR2 SVGAGI (reference sequence). The CDR3 DNA follows: TGTGCCAGCAGTTACTCGGGCAGGGTGCGCGGCTACACCTTC. Encoded protein: CASSYSGRVRGYTF.

J is TRBJ1-1 and V is TRBV11-2; 7 nucleotides match TRBD1. The CDR3 runs 14 residues. Germline V lookup: CDR1 SGHAT, CDR2 FQNNGV. V shed 2 bases, J shed 4 bases, and the junction held 4 bases outside the gene matches. Written as DNA, the CDR3 is TGTGCCAGCAGCTTACAACAGGGGTTCACTGAAGCTTTCTTT. Translating it yields CASSLQQGFTEAFF.

The chain couples TRBV6-1 to TRBJ2-1, with 14 bases identical to TRBD2. Unmatched junction bases numbered 23, after V lost 6 bases and J lost 7 bases. This CDR3 region has 21 residues. The germline V gene encodes CDR1 MNHNS and CDR2 SASEGT. The CDR3 is CASSRPETSGRAWGTLNEQFF. The CDR3 DNA is TGTGCCAGCAGCCGCCCAGAGACTAGCGGGAGGGCCTGGGGAACATTGAATGAGCAGTTCTTC.

This clonotype was counted many times. The rearrangement uses TRBV18 and TRBJ2-1; 7 positions match TRBD2. V lost 0 bases to trimming and J lost 6 bases; unmatched junction nucleotides: 5. This CDR3 has 15 residues. Germline V gene lookup returns CDR1 KGHSH and CDR2 LQKENI. The CDR3 DNA sequence: TGTGCCAGCTCACCACCCGGGACTACCATCAATGAGCAGTTCTTC. It encodes CASSPPGTTINEQFF.

This clonotype appeared many times. This sequence joins TRBV5-4 and TRBJ2-1; tentative D call: TRBD2 (6 bases). CDR1 is SGHNT and CDR2 is YYREEE in the germline V gene (reference sequence). The germline V and J ends were trimmed by 5 bases and 12 bases, with 24 bases remaining between them. The CDR3 has 15 residues. CDR3 nucleotide sequence: TGTGCCAGCAGACCTACGGGAGTTTCACCACAAGGGCAGTTCTTC. Translated: CASRPTGVSPQGQFF.

This clonotype was counted ten times or more. This chain uses TRBV6-1 with TRBJ1-5, with a possible D match to TRBD1 (5 bases). The V gene's germline CDR1 is MNHNS and CDR2 SASEGT. The CDR3 is 15 residues long. V lost 0 bases to trimming and J lost 0 bases, with 6 bases between them. The CDR3: CASSEATVSNQPQHF. The CDR3 DNA reads TGTGCCAGCAGTGAAGCGACAGTTAGCAATCAGCCCCAGCATTTT.

This clonotype was counted many times. The V call is TRBV5-1, the J call TRBJ2-3, with D perhaps TRBD1 or TRBD2 (5 bases each). This CDR3 is built from 13 residues. V lost 7 bases to trimming and J lost 2 bases, with 11 bases between them. The germline V gene encodes CDR1 SGHRS and CDR2 YFSETQ. The DNA for the CDR3 is TGCGCCAGCCACGAGGGACCCACAGATACGCAGTATTTT. Translating gives CASHEGPTDTQYF.

The table lists this clonotype with many counts. The chain has TRBV4-1 and TRBJ2-3, with 14 bases identical to TRBD2. This CDR3 is 16 amino acids long. The trim removed 4 bases at V and 5 bases at J, leaving 5 bases unmatched. Germline V gene sequence: CDR1 MGHRA, CDR2 YSYEKL. The CDR3 bases are TGCGCCAGCAGCCTAACCGGGACTAGCGGGGGAGATACGCAGTATTTT. Amino acids: CASSLTGTSGGDTQYF.

This clonotype was counted only a few times. The rearrangement links TRBV9 to TRBJ2-1; possible D gene TRBD1, 7 bases. The V end was cut by 0 bases, the J end by 13 bases, with 14 bases between. CDR1 and CDR2 from the germline V gene are SGDLS and YYNGEE. The CDR3 loop spans 13 amino acids. For the CDR3, the DNA is TGTGCCAGCAGCGTAGCGTCCCAGGGGGGCCAGTTCTTC. Residues: CASSVASQGGQFF.

This clonotype has just a few counts. V usage is TRBV7-9 and J usage is TRBJ2-3, with D unresolved. V was pared by 5 bases and J by 2 bases, with 8 bases between. The CDR3 is 13 amino acids. The germline CDR1 and CDR2 sequences are SEHNR and FQNEAQ (reference sequence). CDR3 DNA sequence: TGTGCCAGCAGCCAGAAGATCACAGATACGCAGTATTTT. Amino acids: CASSQKITDTQYF.

This clonotype was seen ten or more times. This chain connects TRBV28 to TRBJ2-3, with 10 bases that match TRBD2. V shed 8 bases and J 4 bases; nucleotides not matched to a gene: 3. The germline V gene has CDR1 MDHEN and CDR2 SYDVKM. This CDR3 is 13 amino acids long. The CDR3 region is CASLAGGADTQYF. In DNA form, the CDR3 reads TGTGCCAGCTTAGCGGGAGGCGCAGATACGCAGTATTTT.

CDR3 DNA sequence: TGTGCCAGCAGCTTGAGTGCGGGTACTAATGAAAAACTGTTTTTT. Translated: CASSLSAGTNEKLFF. The chain employs TRBV7-9 and TRBJ1-4, with D unclear. Germline CDR1 is SEHNR and CDR2 is FQNEAQ (reference sequence). The CDR3 has 15 amino acids. Trimming left V 3 bases short and J 2 bases short, with 10 bases between.

The chain uses TRBV4-1 and TRBJ1-1; tentatively, D is TRBD1 (6 bases). The CDR3 is 17 residues long. V was trimmed by 4 bases and J by 1 base, leaving 19 bases between them. Germline V lookup: CDR1 MGHRA, CDR2 YSYEKL. The CDR3 loop reads CASSLRIQGGGNTEAFF. DNA of the CDR3: TGCGCCAGCAGCCTACGGATACAAGGGGGGGGGAACACTGAAGCTTTCTTT.

This clonotype occurred many times. The chain combines TRBV27 with TRBJ2-7; TRBD2 matches 7 bases. Losses at the gene ends were 8 bases for V and 1 base for J; bases not matched to a gene: 11. The V gene's germline CDR1 is MNHEY and CDR2 SMNVEV (reference sequence). The CDR3 is 15 residues long. This CDR3 is CASLGLAGVSYEQYF. CDR3 sequence (DNA): TGTGCCAGCCTCGGGTTAGCGGGTGTTTCCTACGAGCAGTACTTC.

This clonotype was detected many times. The J gene is TRBJ2-2, the V gene TRBV20-1, with 7 bases identical to TRBD2. The CDR3 covers 14 residues. Germline V lookup: CDR1 DFQATT, CDR2 SNEGSKA (reference sequence). J lost 0 bases, V lost 4 bases, and 2 bases had no gene match. CDR3 loop: CSATSGSNTGELFF. The CDR3, as DNA: TGCAGTGCTACTAGCGGTTCGAACACCGGGGAGCTGTTTTTT.

This clonotype was recorded at least ten times. This chain uses TRBV11-1 with TRBJ1-2; 7 bases align to TRBD1. This CDR3 contains 16 residues. The germline V gene encodes CDR1 SGHAT and CDR2 FQDESV (reference sequence). Trimming took 5 bases from V and 1 from J; bases not matched to a gene: 10. CDR3 amino acids: CASSPSRQGVNYGYTF. CDR3 bases: TGTGCCAGCAGCCCTTCACGACAGGGAGTTAACTATGGCTACACCTTC.

This clonotype came up many times. This chain joins TRBV6-1 and TRBJ1-5; D not certain. The CDR3 has 13 residues. Germline lookup yields CDR1 MNHNS and CDR2 SASEGT. V was cut by 5 bases and J by 4 bases, with 9 bases left in between. The CDR3 DNA reads as TGTGCCAGCAGTATAGGGCAGAATCAGCCCCAGCATTTT. Translation: CASSIGQNQPQHF.

The chain employs TRBV10-2 and TRBJ2-2, with 7 bases that match TRBD1. The CDR3 is made up of 13 amino acids. V gave up 10 bases and J gave up 3 bases; unmatched junction bases: 5. Looked up from germline, CDR1 is WSHSY and CDR2 is SAAADI. CDR3 in DNA: TGCGCCATCCTTGGGACAGACACCGGGGAGCTGTTTTTT. Amino acid sequence: CAILGTDTGELFF.

This clonotype occurred many times. This sequence joins TRBV10-3 and TRBJ2-7; D uncertain. The CDR3 has 11 amino acids. V was pared by 4 bases and J by 0 bases, with 1 base between. Germline CDR1 ENHRY, CDR2 SYGVKD. CDR3 region: CAISVSYEQYF. For the CDR3, the DNA is TGTGCCATCAGTGTCTCCTACGAGCAGTACTTC.

J is TRBJ2-3 and V is TRBV4-2; D is ambiguous. The CDR3 totals 17 residues. Looked up from germline, CDR1 is LGHNA and CDR2 is YNFKEQ. Between the trimmed V and J ends, which lost 0 bases and 0 bases, there was a span of 13 bases. CDR3 in amino acids: CASSQESPGGSTDTQYF. CDR3 DNA: TGTGCCAGCAGCCAAGAGAGCCCGGGTGGTAGCACAGATACGCAGTATTTT.

This clonotype has just a few counts. The genes are TRBV19 and TRBJ1-5; a possible D gene is TRBD1 (5 bases). The CDR3 loop spans 14 amino acids. Germline CDR1 LNHDA, CDR2 SQIVND (reference sequence). V lost 5 bases to trimming and J lost 8 bases, with 16 bases between them. The CDR3 bases are TGTGCCAGTAGTCCCCGGGGTCCCAGGGAGCCCCAGCATTTT. As protein: CASSPRGPREPQHF. The whole variable domain, remainder taken from reference TRBV19 and TRBJ1-5, is DGGITQSPKYLFRKEGQNVTLSCEQNLNHDAMYWYRQDPGQGLRLIYYSQIVNDFQKGDIAEGYSVSREKKESFPLTVTSAQKNPTAFYLCASSPRGPREPQHFGDGTRLSIL.

In its sample, this clonotype was seen many times. J is TRBJ2-3 and V is TRBV6-1; 7 positions match TRBD2. This CDR3 spans 18 amino acids. J was trimmed by 4 bases and V by 5 bases; bases with no gene match: 18. CDR1 is MNHNS, CDR2 SASEGT, per germline. CDR3 nucleotides: TGTGCCAGCAGTCCCCAGGGACTAAGGGTGGGTCAGGCAGATACGCAGTATTTT. Amino acids: CASSPQGLRVGQADTQYF.